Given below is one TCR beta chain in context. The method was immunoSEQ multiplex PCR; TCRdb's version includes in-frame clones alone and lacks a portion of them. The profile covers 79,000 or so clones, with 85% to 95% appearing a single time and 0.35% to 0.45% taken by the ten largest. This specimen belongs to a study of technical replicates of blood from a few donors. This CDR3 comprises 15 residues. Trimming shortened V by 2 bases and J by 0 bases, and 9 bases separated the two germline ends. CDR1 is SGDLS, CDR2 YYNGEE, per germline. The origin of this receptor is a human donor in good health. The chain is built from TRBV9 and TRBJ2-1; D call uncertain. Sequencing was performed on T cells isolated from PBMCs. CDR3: CASSVARSSYNEQFF. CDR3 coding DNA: TGTGCCAGCAGCGTGGCGCGGAGCTCCTACAATGAGCAGTTCTTC.